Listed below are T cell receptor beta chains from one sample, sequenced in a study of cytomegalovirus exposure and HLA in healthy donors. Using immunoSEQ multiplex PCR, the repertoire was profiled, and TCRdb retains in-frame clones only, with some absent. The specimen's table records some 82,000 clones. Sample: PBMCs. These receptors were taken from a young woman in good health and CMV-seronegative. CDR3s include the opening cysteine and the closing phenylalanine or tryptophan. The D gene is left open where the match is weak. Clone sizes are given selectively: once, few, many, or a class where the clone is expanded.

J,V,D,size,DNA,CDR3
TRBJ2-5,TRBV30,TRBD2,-,TGTGCCTGGAGTGTCGGAGTACTAGCGGGAGGGGAAGAGACCCAGTACTTC,CAWSVGVLAGGEETQYF
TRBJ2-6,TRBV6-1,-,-,TGTGCCAGCAGTGAAGACAACTCTGGGGCCAACGTCCTGACTTTC,CASSEDNSGANVLTF
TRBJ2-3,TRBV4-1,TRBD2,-,TGCGCCAGCAGCCAAGTCGGACTAGGCACAGATACGCAGTATTTT,CASSQVGLGTDTQYF
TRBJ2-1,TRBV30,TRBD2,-,TGTGCCTGGAATAATCGCGGGGGGGTATACAATGAGCAGTTCTTC,CAWNNRGGVYNEQFF
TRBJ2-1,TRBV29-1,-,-,TGCAGCGTCGCCGACAGTGAGCAGTTCTTC,CSVADSEQFF
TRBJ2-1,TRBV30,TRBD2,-,TGTGCCTGGGACCGAGAACTAGCGGGAAATGAGCAGTTCTTC,CAWDRELAGNEQFF
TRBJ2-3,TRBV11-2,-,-,TGTGCCAGCAGCCCGGGATTACTCACAGATACGCAGTATTTT,CASSPGLLTDTQYF
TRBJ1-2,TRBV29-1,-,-,TGCAGCGTTGTGAGGCTAGAAGATGGCTACACCTTC,CSVVRLEDGYTF
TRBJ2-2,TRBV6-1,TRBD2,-,TGTGCCAGCAGATTAGCGGGAGAAGGGGCCGGGGAGCTGTTTTTT,CASRLAGEGAGELFF
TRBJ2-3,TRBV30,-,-,TGTGCCTGGAGTGTAGGGCTAGTGGGGGGTCCTAGCACAGATACGCAGTATTTT,CAWSVGLVGGPSTDTQYF
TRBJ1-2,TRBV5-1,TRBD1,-,TGCGCCAGCAGCACGACGGGACAGGGGAACTATGGCTACACCTTC,CASSTTGQGNYGYTF
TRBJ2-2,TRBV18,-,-,TGTGCCAGCTCACCACAGGGGGTGACCGGGGAGCTGTTTTTT,CASSPQGVTGELFF
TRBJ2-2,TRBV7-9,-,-,TGTGCCAGCAGCTTAACTGCCCTCGGGTTGAACACCGGGGAGCTGTTTTTT,CASSLTALGLNTGELFF
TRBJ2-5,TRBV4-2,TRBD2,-,TGTGCCAGCAGCCTAGGACTAGGCCAAGAGACCCAGTACTTC,CASSLGLGQETQYF
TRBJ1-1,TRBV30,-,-,TGTGCCTGGAGTGTAGTGAGACAGCTGAACACTGAAGCTTTCTTT,CAWSVVRQLNTEAFF
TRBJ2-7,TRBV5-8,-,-,TGTGCCAGCAGCTTTTCCGGGACTCTCAAGACCTACGAGCAGTACTTC,CASSFSGTLKTYEQYF
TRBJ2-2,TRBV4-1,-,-,TGCGCCAGCCGCCGTAGCCCAACCGAATACACCGGGGAGCTGTTTTTT,CASRRSPTEYTGELFF
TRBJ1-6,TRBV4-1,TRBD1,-,TGCGCCAGCAGCCAAGAGGGACAGGGGCAAAATTCACCCCTCCACTTT,CASSQEGQGQNSPLHF
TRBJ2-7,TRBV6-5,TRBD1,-,TGTGCCAGCAGACGTGGACAGGAACGCTACGAGCAGTACTTC,CASRRGQERYEQYF
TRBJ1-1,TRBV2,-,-,TGTGCCAGCGTTATCCAGGGGAACACTGAAGCTTTCTTT,CASVIQGNTEAFF
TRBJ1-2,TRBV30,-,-,TGTGCCTGGAGTGTCGCAGGGTTAGCTAACTATGGCTACACCTTC,CAWSVAGLANYGYTF
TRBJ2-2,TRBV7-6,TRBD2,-,TGTGCCAGCAGCTTAGCGCTCGGGCTAGCGGCGGCGAGGACCGGGGAGCTGTTTTTT,CASSLALGLAAARTGELFF
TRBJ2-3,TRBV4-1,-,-,TGCGCCAGCAGCTCCCAGCAGGGCACAGATACGCAGTATTTT,CASSSQQGTDTQYF
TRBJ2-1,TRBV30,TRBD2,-,TGTGCCTGGGAACTTCCGGGACTAGTGGGGGCTAGGGAGCAGTTCTTC,CAWELPGLVGAREQFF
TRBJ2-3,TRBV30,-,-,TGTGCCTGGAGTCGGCTGGAGCAGACGGATACGCAGTATTTT,CAWSRLEQTDTQYF
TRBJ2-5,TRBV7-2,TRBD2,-,TGTGCCAGCAGCTTAAGCCCTAGCGGGGGGGAGACCCAGTACTTC,CASSLSPSGGETQYF
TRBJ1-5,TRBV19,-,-,TGTGCCAGTAGCTACGCCCGCAATCAGCCCCAGCATTTT,CASSYARNQPQHF
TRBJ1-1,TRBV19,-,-,TGTGCCAGTAGTATAGGAACGGTGAACACTGAAGCTTTCTTT,CASSIGTVNTEAFF
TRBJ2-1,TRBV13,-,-,TGTGCCAGCAGCTTAAACCCAGGATCAGAGCAGTTCTTC,CASSLNPGSEQFF
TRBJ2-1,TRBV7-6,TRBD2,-,TGTGCCAGCAGCTTAGCCGGGAGGGCGGTCAATGAGCAGTTCTTC,CASSLAGRAVNEQFF
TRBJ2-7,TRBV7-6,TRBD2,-,TGTGCCAGCAGCTTAGAACCTAGCGGAGTGAGCTCCTACGAGCAGTACTTC,CASSLEPSGVSSYEQYF
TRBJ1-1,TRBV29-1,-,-,TGCAGCGTTGTTCAGGTGAACACTGAAGCTTTCTTT,CSVVQVNTEAFF
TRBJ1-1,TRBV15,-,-,TGTGCCACCTCAACCAGGGACACTGAAGCTTTCTTT,CATSTRDTEAFF
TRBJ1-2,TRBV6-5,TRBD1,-,TGTGCCAGCACTCCTGCTAGACAGGGCTCTGGCTACACCTTC,CASTPARQGSGYTF
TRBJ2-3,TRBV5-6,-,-,TGTGCCAGCAGCCGACAGGCAGATACGCAGTATTTT,CASSRQADTQYF
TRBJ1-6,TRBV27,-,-,TGTGCCAGCAGTTTCACGGGGTTGAACTCACCCCTCCACTTT,CASSFTGLNSPLHF
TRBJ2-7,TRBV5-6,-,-,TGTGCCAGCAGCCTTGGCGCAGGGGTAGCCTACGAGCAGTACTTC,CASSLGAGVAYEQYF
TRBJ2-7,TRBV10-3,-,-,TGTGCCATCAGTGAACAGGGGGGGTACGAGCAGTACTTC,CAISEQGGYEQYF
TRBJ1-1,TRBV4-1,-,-,TGCGCCAGCAGCCAAAATCCAGGGGTTCGCATGAACACTGAAGCTTTCTTT,CASSQNPGVRMNTEAFF
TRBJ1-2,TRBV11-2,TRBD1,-,TGTGCCAGCAGCCCACTAAGGACGGGACAGGGGGCTAATGGCTACACCTTC,CASSPLRTGQGANGYTF
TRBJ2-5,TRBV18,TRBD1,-,TGTGCCAGCTCTATGGACAGGGGGGAGACCCAGTACTTC,CASSMDRGETQYF
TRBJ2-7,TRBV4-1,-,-,TGCGCCAGCAGCCCGGACAGTTCCTCCTACGAGCAGTACTTC,CASSPDSSSYEQYF
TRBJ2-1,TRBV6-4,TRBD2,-,TGTGCCAGCAGCGACAGCGGGGGGGGGAGCAATGAGCAGTTCTTC,CASSDSGGGSNEQFF
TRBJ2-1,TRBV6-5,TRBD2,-,TGTGCCAGCAGTTACTCGACTAGCCCGCACAATGAGCAGTTCTTC,CASSYSTSPHNEQFF
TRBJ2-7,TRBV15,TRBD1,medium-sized,TGTGCCACCAGTACTACTCATATTGCCGGGACAGGGAACTACGAGCAGTACTTC,CATSTTHIAGTGNYEQYF
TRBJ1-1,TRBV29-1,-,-,TGCAGCGTGGACAGGAACACTGAAGCTTTCTTT,CSVDRNTEAFF
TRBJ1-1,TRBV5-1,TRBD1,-,TGCGCCAGCAGCCTAGGACAGGGGGCCCCAATGAACACTGAAGCTTTCTTT,CASSLGQGAPMNTEAFF
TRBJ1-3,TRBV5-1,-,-,TGCGCCAGCAGCGCCAGCGGTGGAAACACCATATATTTT,CASSASGGNTIYF
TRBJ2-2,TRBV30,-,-,TGTGCCATAAACACCGGGGAGCTGTTTTTT,CAINTGELFF
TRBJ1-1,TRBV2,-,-,TGTGCCAGCACTTCAGAAGTCACTGAAGCTTTCTTT,CASTSEVTEAFF
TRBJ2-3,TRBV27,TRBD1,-,TGTGCCAGCAGTACCGGGACAGGGTTCGATACGCAGTATTTT,CASSTGTGFDTQYF
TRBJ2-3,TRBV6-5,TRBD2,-,TGTGCCAGCAGTTACTCAAGCGGGGGGGCTTATACGCAGTATTTT,CASSYSSGGAYTQYF
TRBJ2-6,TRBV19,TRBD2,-,TGTGCCAGTAGTATATTCCGGGGGGAGGTCAACGTCCTGACTTTC,CASSIFRGEVNVLTF
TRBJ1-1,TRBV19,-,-,TGTGCCAGTAGTATCGGGAACACTGAAGCTTTCTTT,CASSIGNTEAFF
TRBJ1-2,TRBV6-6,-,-,TGTGCCAGCAGTTACTATCCGGGACACTTCCTCTTC,CASSYYPGHFLF
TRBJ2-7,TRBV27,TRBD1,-,TGTGCCAGCAGTTTCGGGACAGGAGGGTACGAGCAGTACTTC,CASSFGTGGYEQYF
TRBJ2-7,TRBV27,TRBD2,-,TGTGCCAGCAGTTTAGTACTAGCGGGAGGACTGGGGGAGCAGTACTTC,CASSLVLAGGLGEQYF